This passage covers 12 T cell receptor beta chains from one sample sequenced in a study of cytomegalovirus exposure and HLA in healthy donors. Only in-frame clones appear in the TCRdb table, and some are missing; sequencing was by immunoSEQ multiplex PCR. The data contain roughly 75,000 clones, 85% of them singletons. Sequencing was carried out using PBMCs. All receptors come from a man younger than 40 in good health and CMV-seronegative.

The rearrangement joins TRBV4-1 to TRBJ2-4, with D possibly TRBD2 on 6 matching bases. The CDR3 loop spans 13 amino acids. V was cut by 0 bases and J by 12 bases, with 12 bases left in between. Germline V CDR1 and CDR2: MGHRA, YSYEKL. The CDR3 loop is CASSQEEIAAQYF. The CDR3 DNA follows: TGCGCCAGCAGCCAAGAGGAAATAGCGGCTCAGTACTTC.

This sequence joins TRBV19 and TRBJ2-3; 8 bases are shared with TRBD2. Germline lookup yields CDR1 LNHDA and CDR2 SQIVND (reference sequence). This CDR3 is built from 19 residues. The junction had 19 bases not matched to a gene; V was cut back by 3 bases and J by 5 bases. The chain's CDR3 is CASSMLGSGGAGEIDTQYF. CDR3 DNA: TGTGCCAGTAGTATGTTGGGCTCGGGGGGAGCGGGAGAAATAGATACGCAGTATTTT. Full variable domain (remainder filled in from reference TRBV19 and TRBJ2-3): DGGITQSPKYLFRKEGQNVTLSCEQNLNHDAMYWYRQDPGQGLRLIYYSQIVNDFQKGDIAEGYSVSREKKESFPLTVTSAQKNPTAFYLCASSMLGSGGAGEIDTQYFGPGTRLTVL.

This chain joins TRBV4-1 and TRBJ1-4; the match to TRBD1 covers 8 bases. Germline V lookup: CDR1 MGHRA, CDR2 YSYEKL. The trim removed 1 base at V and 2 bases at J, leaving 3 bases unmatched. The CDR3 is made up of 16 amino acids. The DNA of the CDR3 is TGCGCCAGCAGCCAAGCTAGGACAGGGACTAATGAAAAACTGTTTTTT. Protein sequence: CASSQARTGTNEKLFF.

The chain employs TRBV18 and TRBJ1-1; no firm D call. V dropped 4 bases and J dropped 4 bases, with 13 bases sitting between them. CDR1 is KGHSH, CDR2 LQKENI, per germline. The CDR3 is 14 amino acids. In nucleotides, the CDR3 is TGTGCCAGCTCACTGGAGGGTTCGACCACTGAAGCTTTCTTT. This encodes CASSLEGSTTEAFF. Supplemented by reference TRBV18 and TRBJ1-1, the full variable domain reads NAGVMQNPRHLVRRRGQEARLRCSPMKGHSHVYWYRQLPEEGLKFMVYLQKENIIDESGMPKERFSAEFPKEGPSILRIQQVVRGDSAAYFCASSLEGSTTEAFFGQGTRLTVV.

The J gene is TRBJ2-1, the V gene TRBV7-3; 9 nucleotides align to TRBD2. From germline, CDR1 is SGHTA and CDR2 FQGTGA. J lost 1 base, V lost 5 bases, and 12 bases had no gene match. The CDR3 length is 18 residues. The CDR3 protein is CASSQTPGLAKSYNEQFF. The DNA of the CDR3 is TGTGCCAGCAGCCAAACGCCTGGACTAGCGAAATCCTACAATGAGCAGTTCTTC.

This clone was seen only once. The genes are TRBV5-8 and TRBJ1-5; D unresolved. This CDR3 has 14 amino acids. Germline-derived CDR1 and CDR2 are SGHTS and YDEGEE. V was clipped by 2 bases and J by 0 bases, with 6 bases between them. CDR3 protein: CASSLLASNQPQHF. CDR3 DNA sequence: TGTGCCAGCAGCTTATTAGCTAGCAATCAGCCCCAGCATTTT. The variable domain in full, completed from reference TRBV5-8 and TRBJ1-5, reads EAGVTQSPTHLIKTRGQQATLRCSPISGHTSVYWYQQALGLGLQFLLWYDEGEERNRGNFPPRFSGRQFPNYSSELNVNALELEDSALYLCASSLLASNQPQHFGDGTRLSIL.

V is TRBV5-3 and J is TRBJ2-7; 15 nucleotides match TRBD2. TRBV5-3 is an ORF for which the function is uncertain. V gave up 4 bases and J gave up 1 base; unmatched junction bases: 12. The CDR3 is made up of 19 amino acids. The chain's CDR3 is CARSPGLAGGSITSYEQYV. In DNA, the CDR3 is TGTGCCAGAAGCCCCGGACTAGCGGGAGGGTCTATAACTTCCTACGAGCAGTACGTC.

CDR3 sequence (DNA): TGTGCCAGCAGTTTGCTCCAAAGCCCTCAAGAGACCCAGTACTTC. It specifies CASSLLQSPQETQYF. The chain uses TRBV27 and TRBJ2-5; no reliable D call. The CDR3 is made up of 15 amino acids. Trimming took 3 bases from V and 2 from J, leaving 13 bases between them. CDR1 MNHEY and CDR2 SMNVEV come from the germline V gene (reference sequence).

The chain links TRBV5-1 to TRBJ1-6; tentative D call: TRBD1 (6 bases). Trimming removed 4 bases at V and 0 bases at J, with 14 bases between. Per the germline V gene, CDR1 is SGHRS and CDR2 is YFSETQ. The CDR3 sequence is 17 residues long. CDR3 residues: CASSRKGGSSYNSPLHF. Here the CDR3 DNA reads TGCGCCAGCAGCAGAAAGGGGGGGAGCTCCTATAATTCACCCCTCCACTTT.

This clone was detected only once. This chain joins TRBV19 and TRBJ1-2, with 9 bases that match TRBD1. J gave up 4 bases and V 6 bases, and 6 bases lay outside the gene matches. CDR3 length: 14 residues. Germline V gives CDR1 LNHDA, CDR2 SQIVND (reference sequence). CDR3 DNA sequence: TGTGCCAGTAGACGAACAGGGGGCGTCTATGGCTACACCTTC. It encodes CASRRTGGVYGYTF.

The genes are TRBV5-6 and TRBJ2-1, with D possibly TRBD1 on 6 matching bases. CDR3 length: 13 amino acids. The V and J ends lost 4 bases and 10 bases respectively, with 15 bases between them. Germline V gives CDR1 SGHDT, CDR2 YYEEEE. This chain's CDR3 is CASSGLGALEQFF. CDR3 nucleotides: TGTGCCAGCAGCGGCCTGGGGGCATTAGAGCAGTTCTTC.

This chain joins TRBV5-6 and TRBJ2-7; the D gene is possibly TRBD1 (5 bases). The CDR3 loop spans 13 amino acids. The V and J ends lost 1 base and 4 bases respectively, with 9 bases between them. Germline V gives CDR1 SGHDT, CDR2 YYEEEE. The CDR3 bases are TGTGCCAGCAGCTTGAGGGGAATGTACGAGCAGTACTTC. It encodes CASSLRGMYEQYF.